Below, one T cell receptor beta chain is given with its context. Original analysis: Amplification from reference gene primers served as the basis for estimated nucleated cell counts. Sequencing used immunoSEQ multiplex PCR; TCRdb keeps in-frame clones, though not all of them. V and J calls and clone size are copied from that table; D and trimming were computed from the DNA. The table includes 110,000 or so clones, 84% detected once. V lost 5 bases to trimming and J lost 12 bases; unmatched junction nucleotides: 7. This CDR3 has 12 residues. The germline V gene encodes CDR1 MNHEY and CDR2 SMNVEV (reference sequence). The data derive from a study of blood T cell repertoires in COVID-19. The wider study: Both acute and convalescent COVID-19 samples were obtained from the United States, Italy and Spain. T cells, B-cell-depleted T cells, or PBMCs provided the cDNA or gDNA that served as material.

Input material: peripheral blood. The TCR comes from a woman in her forties with acute or convalescent COVID-19. The genes are TRBV27 and TRBJ2-1, with 7 bases identical to TRBD2. CDR3: CASSPTSVVQFF. In nucleotides, the CDR3 is TGTGCCAGCAGTCCCACTAGCGTCGTGCAGTTCTTC.